The clone carrying this T cell receptor beta chain came up a few times. Its antigen is as yet unknown. The sample belongs to a study of neoadjuvant anti-PD-1 for oral cavity cancer. Broader study findings: PBMC Gini-index clonality exceeded responders' in non-responders post-nivolumab. Each response group had just a few patients in TCR analyses.

Patients had newly diagnosed, untreated stage II-IVA oral cavity squamous cell carcinoma. Patients had HPV-negative, locally advanced oral cavity squamous cell carcinoma. V was clipped by 5 bases and J by 6 bases, with 17 bases between them. This CDR3 contains 14 residues. CDR1 SGHAT and CDR2 FQNNGV come from the germline V gene. Sequencing was performed with immunoSEQ multiplex PCR; in TCRdb, only in-frame clones are kept and a portion is missing. The table lists about 15,000 clones, approximately 70% of them singletons. This material consisted of PBMCs, taken before nivolumab (anti-PD-1) treatment. The chain joins TRBV11-2 to TRBJ2-7, with a tentative D call TRBD2 (6 bases). The clonotype comes from a person aged 35 to 85 with oral cavity squamous cell carcinoma. The CDR3 protein is CASSPLRGIPEQYF. In nucleotides, the CDR3 is TGTGCCAGCAGCCCCCTCCGCGGGATCCCCGAGCAGTACTTC.